The 32 T cell receptor beta chains reported below all come from one sample, sequenced in a study of vaccination effects on CD4 cells after COVID-19. Viral peptide pools were used in the ViraFEST assay to expand antigen-specific CD4+ T cells, and sequencing came afterward. When ten to eleven days of culture had elapsed, CD4+ T cells were isolated. Vaccinated participants had no history of SARS-CoV-2 infection and tested negative for nucleocapsid antibodies. Produced via immunoSEQ multiplex PCR; TCRdb's table is partial and in-frame only. The sample lists approximately 40,000 clones, roughly 76% occurring once. These receptors are not linked to any known antigen. Sequencing was performed on CD4+ T cells from PBMCs cultured with SARS-CoV-2 spike peptides, taken before COVID-19 vaccination. These receptors were taken from a human donor who received a COVID-19 vaccine.

The V gene is TRBV30, the J gene TRBJ2-7; no firm D call. V was cut by 0 bases and J by 0 bases, with 9 bases left in between. Germline assignment: CDR1 GTSNPN and CDR2 SVGIG (reference sequence). This CDR3 is built from 14 residues. The CDR3 sequence: CAWSVLGNSYEQYF. The CDR3 coding sequence is TGTGCCTGGAGTGTACTGGGCAACTCCTACGAGCAGTACTTC.

The rearrangement links TRBV2 to TRBJ2-6, with D possibly called TRBD1 or TRBD2 (5 bases each). CDR1 and CDR2 from the germline V gene are SNHLY and FYNNEI. The germline V and J ends were trimmed by 7 bases and 4 bases, with 17 bases remaining between them. CDR3 size: 16 residues. CDR3 protein: CASIPGTGTGANVLTF. In DNA, the CDR3 is TGTGCCAGCATTCCGGGGACGGGCACAGGGGCCAACGTCCTGACTTTC.

The V gene is TRBV5-1, the J gene TRBJ1-1, with D perhaps matching TRBD1 (6 bases). This CDR3 has 15 residues. Germline CDR1 reads SGHRS; CDR2 reads YFSETQ. V was cut by 4 bases and J by 3 bases, with 16 bases left in between. This CDR3 is CASSSLQGSDTEAFF. CDR3 in DNA: TGCGCCAGCAGCAGCTTACAGGGCTCTGACACTGAAGCTTTCTTT.

The gene calls are TRBV11-2 and TRBJ1-1; TRBD1 matches at 11 bases. The CDR3 is made up of 15 amino acids. V shed 6 bases and J 8 bases; nucleotides not matched to a gene: 11. Per germline, CDR1 SGHAT and CDR2 FQNNGV. CDR3 DNA: TGTGCCAGCAGATTAATCGGACAGGGGGCTCGGGAAGCTTTCTTT. Encoded protein: CASRLIGQGAREAFF.

V usage is TRBV28 and J usage is TRBJ1-5; no reliable D call. Germline CDR1 reads MDHEN; CDR2 reads SYDVKM. This CDR3 has 11 residues. V was clipped by 3 bases and J by 8 bases, with 5 bases between them. The CDR3 sequence: CASSFTEPQHF. The CDR3 nucleotides read TGTGCCAGCAGTTTTACGGAGCCCCAGCATTTT. Full variable domain (missing parts from reference TRBV28 and TRBJ1-5): DVKVTQSSRYLVKRTGEKVFLECVQDMDHENMFWYRQDPGLGLRLIYFSYDVKMKEKGDIPEGYSVSREKKERFSLILESASTNQTSMYLCASSFTEPQHFGDGTRLSIL.

The V and J genes are TRBV7-2 and TRBJ2-2; D is uncertain. The CDR3 loop spans 15 amino acids. The germline V gene encodes CDR1 SGHTA and CDR2 FQGNSA. V lost 8 bases and J lost 9, with 22 bases in between. DNA for the CDR3: TGTGCCAGCTCTACAGAAGGTTCGACTCCACGGGAGCTGTTTTTT. Translating gives CASSTEGSTPRELFF.

V is TRBV9 and J is TRBJ2-1; D uncertain. The germline gives CDR1 SGDLS, CDR2 YYNGEE. Deletions cut 0 bases from V and 4 bases from J, with 8 bases between. CDR3 length: 14 amino acids. The CDR3 DNA reads TGTGCCAGCAGCGTAGGAGGAACGTACAATGAGCAGTTCTTC. Amino acid sequence: CASSVGGTYNEQFF.

This chain links TRBV10-3 with TRBJ1-2, with 10 bases that match TRBD1. Germline lookup yields CDR1 ENHRY and CDR2 SYGVKD. This CDR3 has 14 residues. V was clipped by 5 bases and J by 2 bases; unmatched bases: 2. The CDR3 region is CAISQGQGNYGYTF. DNA of the CDR3: TGTGCCATCAGTCAGGGACAGGGGAACTATGGCTACACCTTC.

This clone appeared once. The J gene is TRBJ2-7, the V gene TRBV6-5; 9 nucleotides match TRBD2. Germline V lookup: CDR1 MNHEY, CDR2 SVGAGI. Losses at the gene ends were 0 bases for V and 0 bases for J; bases not matched to a gene: 0. The CDR3 has 15 amino acids. The CDR3 DNA reads as TGTGCCAGCAGTTACTCTAGCGGGAGCTCCTACGAGCAGTACTTC. Translated: CASSYSSGSSYEQYF.

The chain couples TRBV4-1 to TRBJ2-3; D may be TRBD2 (6 bases). Trimming pared 4 bases from V and 2 bases from J, leaving 13 bases between. CDR1 and CDR2 (germline): MGHRA, YSYEKL. The length of the CDR3 is 15 residues. The DNA of the CDR3 is TGCGCCAGCAGCCCCCGGGACTCCCCCACAGATACGCAGTATTTT. Encoded protein: CASSPRDSPTDTQYF.

The chain has TRBV5-4 and TRBJ2-1; D is perhaps TRBD2 (5 bases). Germline values: CDR1 SGHNT, CDR2 YYREEE (reference sequence). V was cut by 4 bases and J by 10 bases, with 21 bases left in between. This CDR3 has 15 amino acids. CDR3 in amino acids: CASSDRDRGLREQFF. The CDR3 coding sequence is TGTGCCAGCAGCGACCGGGATAGAGGGTTACGGGAGCAGTTCTTC. Full variable domain (remainder filled in from reference TRBV5-4 and TRBJ2-1): ETGVTQSPTHLIKTRGQQVTLRCSSQSGHNTVSWYQQALGQGPQFIFQYYREEENGRGNFPPRFSGLQFPNYSSELNVNALELDDSALYLCASSDRDRGLREQFFGPGTRLTVL.

This rearrangement joins TRBV6-5 to TRBJ1-5; possible D gene TRBD1, 5 bases. Germline V lookup: CDR1 MNHEY, CDR2 SVGAGI. This CDR3 is built from 13 residues. V lost 2 bases and J 5 bases, leaving 7 bases between the germline ends. The CDR3 loop is CASSYAGHQPQHF. The CDR3 coding sequence is TGTGCCAGCAGTTACGCAGGGCATCAGCCCCAGCATTTT.

Here the CDR3 DNA reads TGTGCCAGCAGTCAGCGCGCGGGAGAGCAGTTCTTC. This gives the protein CASSQRAGEQFF. The V and J genes are TRBV3-1 (or the pseudogene TRBV3-2) and TRBJ2-1, with D possibly being TRBD2 (6 bases). V was cut by 6 bases and J by 10 bases, with 13 bases left in between. The CDR3 runs to 12 residues. Germline CDR1 is LGHDT and CDR2 is YNNKEL (reference sequence).

The rearrangement uses TRBV6-5 and TRBJ2-7; no clear D. CDR3 length equals 13 residues. V was shortened by 5 bases and J by 4 bases, with 12 bases between the two germline ends. The V gene's germline CDR1 is MNHEY and CDR2 SVGAGI. The CDR3 sequence is CASSRDNSYEQYF. The CDR3 nucleotides are TGTGCCAGCAGTAGAGACAATAGTTACGAGCAGTACTTC.

J is TRBJ1-2 and V is TRBV7-9; D unclear. Germline CDR1 reads SEHNR; CDR2 reads FQNEAQ (reference sequence). The CDR3 is 14 residues long. V lost 3 bases, J lost 5 bases, and 13 bases lay in between. This CDR3 reads CASSLGGSTYGYTF. The DNA of the CDR3 is TGTGCCAGCAGCTTGGGCGGGTCGACGTATGGCTACACCTTC. Looking up the rest from reference TRBV7-9 and TRBJ1-2 gives the full variable domain: DTGVSQNPRHKITKRGQNVTFRCDPISEHNRLYWYRQTLGQGPEFLTYFQNEAQLEKSRLLSDRFSAERPKGSFSTLEIQRTEQGDSAMYLCASSLGGSTYGYTFGSGTRLTVV.

This sequence joins TRBV2 and TRBJ1-4; 7 bases map to TRBD1. Germline V gene sequence: CDR1 SNHLY, CDR2 FYNNEI. The CDR3 runs 15 residues. The junction had 12 bases not matched to a gene; V was cut back by 6 bases and J by 8 bases. DNA for the CDR3: TGTGCCAGCAGGGGGTACAGGGGCGGGAGCGAAAAACTGTTTTTT. It yields the protein CASRGYRGGSEKLFF.

This clone was detected a few times. The rearrangement links TRBV18 to TRBJ1-2; D is uncertain. The V and J ends lost 6 bases and 4 bases respectively, with 15 bases between them. The CDR3 length is 14 residues. Germline V gene lookup returns CDR1 KGHSH and CDR2 LQKENI. Here the CDR3 reads CASSPNSQSYGYTF. The CDR3 region has the DNA TGTGCCAGCTCCCCCAACTCTCAATCCTATGGCTACACCTTC.

The CDR3 bases are TGTGCCAGCTCACCCCCACAGGGGCCGGGGGGCAATCAGCCCCAGCATTTT. Amino acid sequence: CASSPPQGPGGNQPQHF. The genes are TRBV18 and TRBJ1-5; 7 bases align to TRBD1. J was trimmed by 2 bases and V by 3 bases; bases with no gene match: 10. The CDR3 is made up of 17 amino acids. Germline CDR1 and CDR2: KGHSH and LQKENI.

The chain is built from TRBV4-3 and TRBJ1-6; a weak D match, TRBD1 (5 bases). Germline V CDR1 and CDR2: LGHNA, YSLEER. The CDR3 has 15 amino acids. V was clipped by 0 bases and J by 6 bases, with 9 bases between them. The CDR3 region is CASSQEGVGNSPLHF. CDR3 bases: TGCGCCAGCAGCCAAGAGGGGGTGGGTAATTCACCCCTCCACTTT.

The chain uses TRBV28 and TRBJ1-2; 7 bases line up with TRBD1. V shed 6 bases and J 0 bases; nucleotides not matched to a gene: 1. Germline values: CDR1 MDHEN, CDR2 SYDVKM. CDR3 length: 13 amino acids. CDR3 region: CASRGGSNYGYTF. CDR3 in DNA: TGTGCCAGCAGAGGGGGCTCTAACTATGGCTACACCTTC.

V gene TRBV9 combines with J gene TRBJ2-5, with 10 nucleotides matching TRBD2. V shed 1 base, J shed 3 bases, and the junction held 6 bases outside the gene matches. The CDR3 is 16 residues long. Germline lookup yields CDR1 SGDLS and CDR2 YYNGEE. The CDR3 here is CASSVRPSGGKETQYF. In DNA, the CDR3 is TGTGCCAGCAGCGTAAGACCTAGCGGGGGAAAAGAGACCCAGTACTTC.

The gene calls are TRBV30 and TRBJ1-5; D unclear. V lost 2 bases, J lost 0 bases, and 11 bases lay in between. This CDR3 spans 15 amino acids. Germline V gene lookup returns CDR1 GTSNPN and CDR2 SVGIG (reference sequence). The CDR3 region has the DNA TGTGCCTGGAGTCCGGCCCTGTATAGCAATCAGCCCCAGCATTTT. It encodes CAWSPALYSNQPQHF.

The rearrangement joins TRBV3-1 (or the pseudogene TRBV3-2) to TRBJ2-1, with D tentatively TRBD2 (6 bases). The CDR3 extends over 16 amino acids. Trimming cost V 4 bases and J 3 bases, with 16 bases left between them. Germline V gene lookup returns CDR1 LGHDT and CDR2 YNNKEL (reference sequence). The CDR3 nucleotides read TGTGCCAGCAGCCTTGCTCCGGGACTGAGCTACAATGAGCAGTTCTTC. Translating gives CASSLAPGLSYNEQFF.

A remark on this clone: The same CDR3 can be traced to other DNA sequences in this sample. This chain links TRBV5-1 with TRBJ1-1; no clear D. The CDR3 sequence is 12 residues long. The V gene's germline CDR1 is SGHRS and CDR2 YFSETQ. Trimming took 3 bases from V and 1 from J, leaving 4 bases between them. CDR3 in amino acids: CASSSGNTEAFF. CDR3 nucleotides: TGCGCCAGCAGCTCAGGGAACACTGAAGCTTTCTTT.

This chain uses TRBV11-1 with TRBJ1-1; D not resolved. Germline V gene data show CDR1 as SGHAT and CDR2 as FQDESV (reference sequence). The CDR3 is 13 residues long. V dropped 2 bases and J dropped 0 bases, with 4 bases sitting between them. The CDR3 region is CASSLLMNTEAFF. The CDR3 DNA follows: TGTGCCAGCAGCTTATTAATGAACACTGAAGCTTTCTTT.

This clone is a singleton in its sample. The rearrangement links TRBV3-1 (or the pseudogene TRBV3-2) to TRBJ2-2; D unresolved. CDR3 size: 15 residues. The V end lost 0 bases, the J end lost 0 bases, and 5 bases lay between the germline ends. CDR1 is LGHDT and CDR2 is YNNKEL in the germline V gene (reference sequence). CDR3 loop: CASSQDPANTGELFF. The CDR3 nucleotides are TGTGCCAGCAGCCAAGACCCGGCGAACACCGGGGAGCTGTTTTTT.

Remarks on this clone: The identical CDR3 is also encoded by other nucleotide sequences in the sample. V usage is TRBV27 and J usage is TRBJ1-6; tentative D call: TRBD1 (5 bases). V was pared by 0 bases and J by 0 bases, with 18 bases between. The CDR3 spans 20 residues. Germline CDR1 is MNHEY and CDR2 is SMNVEV (reference sequence). The CDR3 loop reads CASSLSSKGRPSSYNSPLHF. DNA of the CDR3: TGTGCCAGCAGTTTATCCTCCAAGGGGCGGCCGAGCTCCTATAATTCACCCCTCCACTTT.

The chain uses TRBV12-3 or TRBV12-4 and TRBJ2-5; D uncertain. Trimming shortened V by 6 bases and J by 9 bases, and 14 bases separated the two germline ends. The CDR3 has 12 amino acids. The CDR3 DNA sequence: TGTGCCAGCAGCCCGGAAATTAGAGCCCAGTACTTC. It is translated as CASSPEIRAQYF.

The V call is TRBV5-6, the J call TRBJ2-7, with TRBD1 matching 9 bases. Germline trimming cut 4 bases from V and 12 bases from J; bases unmatched to any gene: 14. The CDR3 has 14 amino acids. CDR1 is SGHDT and CDR2 is YYEEEE in the germline V gene. The CDR3 sequence is CASSLRTGERGWYF. Here the CDR3 DNA reads TGTGCCAGCAGCCTACGGACAGGGGAGCGAGGGTGGTACTTC. Full variable domain (remainder filled in from reference TRBV5-6 and TRBJ2-7): DAGVTQSPTHLIKTRGQQVTLRCSPKSGHDTVSWYQQALGQGPQFIFQYYEEEERQRGNFPDRFSGHQFPNYSSELNVNALLLGDSALYLCASSLRTGERGWYFGPGTRLTVT.

The V and J genes are TRBV5-4 and TRBJ1-2, with D perhaps TRBD1 (6 bases). Germline CDR1 and CDR2: SGHNT and YYREEE (reference sequence). The CDR3 extends over 17 amino acids. V lost 1 base and J lost 4, with 20 bases in between. DNA for the CDR3: TGTGCCAGCAGCTTGTCCGGGGTTCAGGGGAGGGGCTATGGCTACACCTTC. This gives the protein CASSLSGVQGRGYGYTF. The entire variable domain, with the rest obtained from reference TRBV5-4 and TRBJ1-2, is as follows: ETGVTQSPTHLIKTRGQQVTLRCSSQSGHNTVSWYQQALGQGPQFIFQYYREEENGRGNFPPRFSGLQFPNYSSELNVNALELDDSALYLCASSLSGVQGRGYGYTFGSGTRLTVV.

This chain uses TRBV5-4 with TRBJ1-3; unclear D gene. The V gene's germline CDR1 is SGHNT and CDR2 YYREEE (reference sequence). Trimming shortened V by 3 bases and J by 0 bases, and 4 bases separated the two germline ends. The CDR3 is 13 residues long. CDR3 sequence: CASSWGSGNTIYF. In nucleotides, the CDR3 is TGTGCCAGCAGCTGGGGCTCTGGAAACACCATATATTTT.

This sequence joins TRBV5-4 and TRBJ1-6, with no clear D. CDR3 length: 14 residues. V was cut by 4 bases and J by 7 bases, with 12 bases left in between. CDR1 is SGHNT and CDR2 is YYREEE in the germline V gene (reference sequence). The CDR3 bases are TGTGCCAGCAGCCCGCGGGCAGGAAATTCACCCCTCCACTTT. This translates into CASSPRAGNSPLHF. The complete variable domain, with remaining parts taken from reference TRBV5-4 and TRBJ1-6, reads ETGVTQSPTHLIKTRGQQVTLRCSSQSGHNTVSWYQQALGQGPQFIFQYYREEENGRGNFPPRFSGLQFPNYSSELNVNALELDDSALYLCASSPRAGNSPLHFGNGTRLTVT.